This TCR beta chain was obtained from a study of blood T cell repertoires in COVID-19. Study information: T cells, B-cell-depleted T cells, or PBMCs supplied cDNA or gDNA.

Clones were read by immunoSEQ multiplex PCR, and TCRdb kept only the in-frame ones, dropping some. The profile shows more than 95,000 clones, roughly four fifths of them singletons. CDR1 MNHNS and CDR2 SASEGT come from the germline V gene. CDR3 length: 16 amino acids. With V trimmed by 2 bases and J by 3 bases, 4 bases remained unmatched. This chain links TRBV6-1 with TRBJ2-4; 10 nucleotides align to TRBD2. The sequence was obtained from a man aged 60 to 75 with acute or convalescent COVID-19. Sequenced input: peripheral blood. CDR3: CASSERSGGGKNIQYF. The CDR3 nucleotides read TGTGCCAGCAGTGAAAGGAGCGGGGGGGGCAAAAACATTCAGTACTTC.